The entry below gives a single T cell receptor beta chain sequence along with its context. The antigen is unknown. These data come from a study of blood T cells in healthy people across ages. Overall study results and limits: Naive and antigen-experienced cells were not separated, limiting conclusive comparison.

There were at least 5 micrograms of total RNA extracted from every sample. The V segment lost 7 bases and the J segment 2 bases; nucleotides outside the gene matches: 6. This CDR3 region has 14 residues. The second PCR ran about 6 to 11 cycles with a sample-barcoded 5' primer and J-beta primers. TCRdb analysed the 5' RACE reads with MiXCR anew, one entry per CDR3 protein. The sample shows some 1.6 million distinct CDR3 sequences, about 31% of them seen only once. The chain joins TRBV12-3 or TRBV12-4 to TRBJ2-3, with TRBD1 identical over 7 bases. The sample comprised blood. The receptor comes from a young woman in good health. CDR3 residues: CASTTGWDTDTQYF. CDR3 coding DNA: TGTGCCAGCACGACAGGGTGGGACACAGATACGCAGTATTTT.